One sample yielded the 22 T cell receptor beta chains listed below, sequenced in a study of T-cell reconstitution after alpha-beta-depleted transplantation in children. TCRbeta library construction was performed incorporating unique molecular identifiers. TCRdb processed the PCR reads anew with MiXCR; each CDR3 protein has one entry. The data show 98,000 or so distinct CDR3 sequences, with 23% seen just once and about a fifth held by the top ten. This sample comprised PBMCs, obtained before TCRalphabeta/CD19-depleted stem cell transplant. Receptors were obtained from a boy aged 2 to 9 with acute lymphoblastic leukemia, due to receive a stem cell transplant.

This clonotype occurred many times. The rearrangement links TRBV4-1 to TRBJ2-1; possibly TRBD2 for D (6 bases). The V gene lost 5 bases and the J gene lost 4 bases, with 21 bases spanning the gap. The germline gives CDR1 MGHRA, CDR2 YSYEKL. The CDR3 runs 17 residues. The CDR3, as DNA: TGCGCCAGCAGCTTTCGGCTCGGGCGGAGGGATTACAATGAGCAGTTCTTC. It translates to CASSFRLGRRDYNEQFF.

This clonotype was seen many times. V gene TRBV20-1 combines with J gene TRBJ2-2; 7 bases are a match to TRBD2. This CDR3 contains 15 residues. V lost 5 bases and J lost 6; bases outside the gene matches: 12. Looked up from germline, CDR1 is DFQATT and CDR2 is SNEGSKA (reference sequence). CDR3 DNA: TGCAGTGCTGCGAGGCTAGCGGAGGGCGCCGGGGAGCTGTTTTTT. Protein product: CSAARLAEGAGELFF.

This clonotype occurred a few times. The chain combines TRBV5-1 with TRBJ1-4; TRBD1 aligns across 9 bases. Losses at the gene ends were 3 bases for V and 5 bases for J; bases not matched to a gene: 8. The CDR3 totals 16 residues. The germline V gene has CDR1 SGHRS and CDR2 YFSETQ. In nucleotides, the CDR3 is TGCGCCAGCAGCTCATCACCGACAGGGGGAAATGAAAAACTGTTTTTT. Its protein product is CASSSSPTGGNEKLFF.

This clonotype occurred a few times. The chain couples TRBV10-3 to TRBJ1-1; the D is unclear. Trimming took off 0 bases at V and 4 bases at J, with 12 bases between the two ends. The CDR3 sequence is 15 residues long. Germline CDR1 reads ENHRY; CDR2 reads SYGVKD. CDR3: CAISESTEGGTEAFF. CDR3 DNA: TGTGCCATCAGTGAGTCGACGGAGGGAGGCACTGAAGCTTTCTTT.

The rearrangement joins TRBV21-1 to TRBJ1-2. TRBV21-1 is a recognized pseudogene. The CDR3 runs 16 residues. CDR3 sequence (DNA): TGTGCCAGCAGCAAATACGAGGGAATGAAGGACTATGGCTACACCTTC. This translates into CASSKYEGMKDYGYTF.

The sample holds a few counts of this clonotype. The J gene is TRBJ2-1, the V gene TRBV6-1, with D perhaps TRBD2 (6 bases). The CDR3 extends over 15 amino acids. Trimming took 7 bases from V and 0 from J, leaving 13 bases between them. The germline gives CDR1 MNHNS, CDR2 SASEGT. The CDR3 loop is CASTSSGYSYNEQFF. For the CDR3, the DNA is TGTGCCAGCACTAGTAGCGGCTACTCCTACAATGAGCAGTTCTTC.

This chain links TRBV4-2 with TRBJ2-3; tentatively, D is TRBD2 (5 bases). The CDR3 has 16 amino acids. Trimming stripped 5 bases from V and 0 bases from J, with 15 bases between. Looked up from germline, CDR1 is LGHNA and CDR2 is YNFKEQ. The CDR3 loop reads CASSREPGASTDTQYF. The CDR3 nucleotides read TGTGCCAGCAGCAGGGAGCCCGGAGCTAGCACAGATACGCAGTATTTT.

This clonotype has at least ten counts. The J gene is TRBJ1-1, the V gene TRBV7-2, with TRBD1 matching 9 bases. This CDR3 spans 13 amino acids. Germline loops: CDR1 SGHTA, CDR2 FQGNSA. The V and J ends lost 5 bases and 3 bases, in that order; junction bases with no gene match: 1. CDR3 residues: CASSRQGDTEAFF. The CDR3 coding sequence is TGTGCCAGCAGCCGACAGGGGGACACTGAAGCTTTCTTT.

The rearrangement uses TRBV5-1 and TRBJ2-1; 15 nucleotides match TRBD2. Per germline, CDR1 SGHRS and CDR2 YFSETQ. Losses at the gene ends were 0 bases for V and 5 bases for J; bases not matched to a gene: 12. This CDR3 is 20 amino acids long. The chain's CDR3 is CASSLDSGTSGRPRDNEQFF. The CDR3 DNA sequence: TGCGCCAGCAGCTTGGACTCCGGGACTAGCGGGAGGCCCAGGGACAATGAGCAGTTCTTC.

This chain uses TRBV20-1 with TRBJ2-4, with D tentatively TRBD1 (6 bases). Trimming shortened V by 3 bases and J by 0 bases, and 9 bases separated the two germline ends. The CDR3 is 14 residues long. The germline CDR1 and CDR2 sequences are DFQATT and SNEGSKA (reference sequence). CDR3 nucleotides: TGCAGTGCTAGCGGACAGCTAGCCAAAAACATTCAGTACTTC. Protein sequence: CSASGQLAKNIQYF.

This clonotype was counted between two and nine times. The genes are TRBV11-2 and TRBJ1-1; D is uncertain. Trimming removed 1 base from V and 3 bases from J, with 6 bases in between. CDR3 length: 13 amino acids. Per germline, CDR1 SGHAT and CDR2 FQNNGV. Here the CDR3 DNA reads TGTGCCAGCAGCTTAGGTTCGGACACTGAAGCTTTCTTT. Amino acids: CASSLGSDTEAFF.

The chain links TRBV20-1 to TRBJ2-7; maybe TRBD2 (6 bases). In germline, CDR1 is DFQATT, CDR2 SNEGSKA (reference sequence). V was cut by 6 bases and J by 1 base, with 16 bases left in between. The CDR3 covers 14 residues. The CDR3 region is CSARRSGGSYEQYF. CDR3 nucleotides: TGCAGTGCCCGGCGAAGCGGAGGGTCCTACGAGCAGTACTTC.

The rearrangement joins TRBV28 to TRBJ1-4, with 8 bases that match TRBD1. J gave up 7 bases and V 4 bases, and 11 bases lay outside the gene matches. The CDR3 covers 16 residues. Germline CDR1 reads MDHEN; CDR2 reads SYDVKM. CDR3 protein: CASSSPTGTGSEKLFF. As DNA, the CDR3 is TGTGCCAGCAGTTCACCCACCGGGACAGGAAGTGAAAAACTGTTTTTT.

The CDR3, as DNA: TGTGCCAGCAGCTCGGGACCGAAGGCCGGGGAGCTGTTTTTT. Translating gives CASSSGPKAGELFF. This chain connects TRBV5-4 to TRBJ2-2; D possibly uses TRBD1 or TRBD2 (5 bases each). The ends were cut back, 3 bases at V and 6 bases at J, with 12 bases in the middle. This CDR3 is built from 14 residues. Germline V gives CDR1 SGHNT, CDR2 YYREEE (reference sequence).

This clonotype has more than one count but fewer than ten. The rearrangement joins TRBV20-1 to TRBJ1-4; perhaps TRBD1 as D (5 bases). Trimming stripped 2 bases from V and 8 bases from J, with 18 bases between. CDR3 size: 15 residues. Per the germline V gene, CDR1 is DFQATT and CDR2 is SNEGSKA (reference sequence). CDR3 residues: CSARPLGRGGEKLFF. CDR3 coding DNA: TGCAGTGCTAGACCCCTCGGGAGGGGAGGGGAAAAACTGTTTTTT.

V and J are TRBV28 and TRBJ2-7; TRBD1 agrees at 11 bases. V was clipped by 6 bases and J by 1 base; unmatched bases: 2. Looked up from germline, CDR1 is MDHEN and CDR2 is SYDVKM. The CDR3 has 14 residues. CDR3 nucleotide sequence: TGTGCCAGCAGGGGGACAGGGGGATCCTACGAGCAGTACTTC. Translation gives CASRGTGGSYEQYF.

This clonotype was observed at least ten times. The chain couples TRBV5-1 to TRBJ1-4; D is uncertain. CDR3 size: 16 residues. Germline lookup yields CDR1 SGHRS and CDR2 YFSETQ. V was shortened by 2 bases and J by 3 bases, with 14 bases between the two germline ends. The CDR3 nucleotides read TGCGCCAGCAGCTTCGGGTCTGCCACAGCTAATGAAAAACTGTTTTTT. Amino acid sequence: CASSFGSATANEKLFF.

The genes are TRBV7-2 and TRBJ2-7, with TRBD2 as a possible D gene (5 bases). Per germline, CDR1 SGHTA and CDR2 FQGNSA. V was shortened by 4 bases and J by 8 bases, with 21 bases between the two germline ends. The CDR3 is made up of 15 amino acids. The DNA of the CDR3 is TGTGCCAGCAGCTCACCGGCGGAGCGTCGGGGAAAGCAGTACTTC. Translation gives CASSSPAERRGKQYF.

The chain has TRBV12-3 or TRBV12-4 and TRBJ2-3; perhaps TRBD2 as D (6 bases). The CDR3 contains 15 residues. V lost 5 bases to trimming and J lost 3 bases, with 15 bases between them. The CDR3 reads CASSTLYAGTDTQYF. The CDR3, as DNA: TGTGCCAGCAGTACCCTATATGCGGGGACAGATACGCAGTATTTT.

The chain recombines TRBV6-2 or TRBV6-3 with TRBJ2-1, with 9 bases aligning to TRBD2. This CDR3 comprises 15 residues. J gave up 6 bases and V 2 bases, and 5 bases lay outside the gene matches. Per the germline V gene, CDR1 is MNHEY and CDR2 is SVGEGT. CDR3 protein: CASSYEGLASNEQFF. The CDR3, as DNA: TGTGCCAGCAGTTACGAAGGACTAGCGTCCAATGAGCAGTTCTTC.

This clonotype was recorded a few times. This sequence joins TRBV27 and TRBJ1-3; D not certain. Germline CDR1 is MNHEY and CDR2 is SMNVEV (reference sequence). V was clipped by 5 bases and J by 2 bases, with 10 bases between them. The CDR3 consists of 14 residues. CDR3 sequence (DNA): TGTGCCAGCAGTATGAGTCCGACTGGAAACACCATATATTTT. This translates into CASSMSPTGNTIYF.

The chain uses TRBV4-3 and TRBJ2-1, with 12 bases aligning to TRBD2. Germline V gives CDR1 LGHNA, CDR2 YSLEER. With V trimmed by 0 bases and J by 12 bases, 6 bases remained unmatched. CDR3 length: 15 residues. The CDR3 region has the DNA TGCGCCAGCAGCCAAGATGTGACTAGCGGGAGACTGCAGTTCTTC. Translation: CASSQDVTSGRLQFF.